One and the same sample provided the 31 T cell receptor beta chains below, sequenced in a study of T cell responses to AZD1222 COVID-19 vaccine. TCRdb's table, derived via immunoSEQ multiplex PCR, lists solely in-frame clones and lacks some. The table records some 200,000 clones, approximately 90% of them present only once. This material consisted of peripheral blood, taken 28 days after the second AZD1222 dose. The receptors here all came from an adult who received the AZD1222 COVID-19 vaccine.

This rearrangement joins TRBV30 to TRBJ2-1, with 13 bases lining up with TRBD2. With 1 base clipped from V and 5 bases from J, the junction kept 2 bases outside the gene matches. Looked up from germline, CDR1 is GTSNPN and CDR2 is SVGIG (reference sequence). There are 15 residues in the CDR3. In DNA form, the CDR3 reads TGTGCCTGGAGTGAAGGGACTAGCGGGAACAATGAGCAGTTCTTC. Translating gives CAWSEGTSGNNEQFF.

The chain combines TRBV5-6 with TRBJ2-2, with a tentative D call TRBD2 (6 bases). The V end lost 3 bases, the J end lost 5 bases, and 14 bases lay between the germline ends. CDR3 size: 15 residues. Germline V lookup: CDR1 SGHDT, CDR2 YYEEEE. DNA for the CDR3: TGTGCCAGCAGCTCGGGACTCGGAACAACCGGGGAGCTGTTTTTT. It yields the protein CASSSGLGTTGELFF.

V and J are TRBV29-1 and TRBJ1-2; D is unresolved. V lost 2 bases and J lost 8, with 18 bases in between. The germline V gene encodes CDR1 SQVTM and CDR2 ANQGSEA. The CDR3 loop spans 14 amino acids. DNA of the CDR3: TGCAGCGTTGAATCTGGCAGGATCGAGGTCGGCTACACCTTC. Residues: CSVESGRIEVGYTF.

The chain joins TRBV6-1 to TRBJ1-3; D gene uncertain. Trimming stripped 3 bases from V and 1 base from J, with 7 bases between. Germline CDR1 reads MNHNS; CDR2 reads SASEGT. The CDR3 has 14 amino acids. In nucleotides, the CDR3 is TGTGCCAGCAGTGATGTGAGGTCTGGAAACACCATATATTTT. Translating gives CASSDVRSGNTIYF.

J is TRBJ2-2 and V is TRBV5-4; 9 nucleotides agree with TRBD2. The CDR3 loop spans 15 amino acids. The germline V gene has CDR1 SGHNT and CDR2 YYREEE (reference sequence). The V segment lost 0 bases and the J segment 6 bases; nucleotides outside the gene matches: 3. The DNA for the CDR3 is TGTGCCAGCAGCTTGGATAGCGGGAGACCCGGGGAGCTGTTTTTT. Its protein product is CASSLDSGRPGELFF.

This clone is a singleton in its sample. The gene calls are TRBV11-3 and TRBJ2-7; D possibly corresponds to TRBD1 (7 bases). The CDR3 covers 14 residues. The V and J ends lost 3 bases and 2 bases respectively, with 11 bases between them. Per the germline V gene, CDR1 is SGHNT and CDR2 is YENEEA. In nucleotides, the CDR3 is TGTGCCAGCAGCTTTCAGGGGGGAACCTACGAGCAGTACTTC. This codes for CASSFQGGTYEQYF.

The genes are TRBV27 and TRBJ2-3; TRBD2 might be the D (6 bases). CDR1 is MNHEY and CDR2 is SMNVEV in the germline V gene (reference sequence). There are 15 residues in the CDR3. V dropped 5 bases and J dropped 2 bases, with 14 bases sitting between them. The chain's CDR3 is CASSRAGPYTDTQYF. CDR3 nucleotides: TGTGCCAGCAGTCGAGCGGGCCCCTACACAGATACGCAGTATTTT.

This chain connects TRBV2 to TRBJ2-4; no clear D gene. The CDR3 runs 14 residues. CDR1 and CDR2 from the germline V gene are SNHLY and FYNNEI. Trimming left V 7 bases short and J 2 bases short, with 12 bases between. This CDR3 reads CASTYDAPKNIQYF. For the CDR3, the DNA is TGTGCCAGCACTTATGACGCTCCCAAAAACATTCAGTACTTC. Full variable domain (missing parts from reference TRBV2 and TRBJ2-4): EPEVTQTPSHQVTQMGQEVILRCVPISNHLYFYWYRQILGQKVEFLVSFYNNEISEKSEIFDDQFSVERPDGSNFTLKIRSTKLEDSAMYFCASTYDAPKNIQYFGAGTRLSVL.

The chain employs TRBV6-2 or TRBV6-3 and TRBJ2-1; D is perhaps TRBD2 (6 bases). Germline CDR1 MNHEY, CDR2 SVGEGT. Trimming stripped 4 bases from V and 6 bases from J, with 13 bases between. CDR3 length: 14 amino acids. In DNA, the CDR3 is TGTGCCAGCAGTTCGGGACTCCCGGGCAATGAGCAGTTCTTC. It codes for CASSSGLPGNEQFF.

The chain recombines TRBV30 with TRBJ1-1; D remains ambiguous. Per germline, CDR1 GTSNPN and CDR2 SVGIG (reference sequence). V lost 3 bases to trimming and J lost 0 bases, with 17 bases between them. The length of the CDR3 is 16 residues. In DNA form, the CDR3 reads TGTGCCTGGAGAAAGGGCTACCTAGAGGTGAACACTGAAGCTTTCTTT. It yields the protein CAWRKGYLEVNTEAFF.

The rearrangement uses TRBV28 and TRBJ1-3, with D unclear. This CDR3 has 14 amino acids. The germline V and J ends were trimmed by 6 bases and 1 base, with 10 bases remaining between them. Germline CDR1 is MDHEN and CDR2 is SYDVKM. CDR3 in DNA: TGTGCCAGCAGCCTTGGAAGGTCTGGAAACACCATATATTTT. It translates to CASSLGRSGNTIYF.

This chain links TRBV12-3 or TRBV12-4 with TRBJ2-1, with D unclear. Trimming cost V 7 bases and J 9 bases, with 16 bases left between them. The CDR3 is made up of 13 amino acids. The CDR3, as DNA: TGTGCCAGCACCATTCGGCACGTCGCTGAGCAGTTCTTC. It yields the protein CASTIRHVAEQFF.

The genes are TRBV6-5 and TRBJ1-1, with D unresolved. CDR3 length: 14 residues. Per germline, CDR1 MNHEY and CDR2 SVGAGI. Between the trimmed V and J ends, which lost 9 bases and 7 bases, there was a span of 21 bases. The CDR3 DNA reads TGTGCCAGTTATTCAGGTGGGAGCTGGGTTGAAGCTTTCTTT. Translating gives CASYSGGSWVEAFF.

The J gene is TRBJ1-5, the V gene TRBV5-1, with TRBD1 as a possible D gene (5 bases). The CDR3 extends over 17 amino acids. V was shortened by 5 bases and J by 0 bases, with 18 bases between the two germline ends. CDR1 and CDR2 (germline): SGHRS, YFSETQ. CDR3 amino acids: CASSRGDTGFSNQPQHF. The DNA for the CDR3 is TGCGCCAGCAGTCGGGGGGATACTGGGTTTAGCAATCAGCCCCAGCATTTT.

The chain combines TRBV2 with TRBJ2-3, with 12 bases aligning to TRBD1. J lost 2 bases, V lost 3 bases, and 9 bases had no gene match. CDR1 is SNHLY and CDR2 is FYNNEI in the germline V gene. The CDR3 contains 18 residues. The CDR3: CASSDPGPGQGATDTQYF. CDR3 nucleotide sequence: TGTGCCAGCAGTGACCCGGGACCGGGACAGGGGGCCACAGATACGCAGTATTTT.

V is TRBV30 and J is TRBJ1-4, with TRBD1 matching 12 bases. The ends lost 8 bases at V and 3 bases at J; junction bases unmatched: 7. This CDR3 contains 15 residues. The germline V gene has CDR1 GTSNPN and CDR2 SVGIG (reference sequence). Here the CDR3 reads CAGRDRGQPNEKLFF. As DNA, the CDR3 is TGTGCCGGCCGGGACAGGGGGCAGCCTAATGAAAAACTGTTTTTT.

V usage is TRBV2 and J usage is TRBJ1-2; 9 bases are shared with TRBD1. Trimming at V came to 8 bases and at J to 7 bases, leaving 11 bases not matched to a gene. This CDR3 spans 14 amino acids. Germline lookup yields CDR1 SNHLY and CDR2 FYNNEI. CDR3 bases: TGTGCCAGCTCCAGGACAGGGGTCTCAGTTGGCTACACCTTC. Protein sequence: CASSRTGVSVGYTF.

The chain carries TRBV20-1 and TRBJ2-7; D remains unclear. In germline, CDR1 is DFQATT, CDR2 SNEGSKA (reference sequence). Trimming pared 1 base from V and 7 bases from J, leaving 8 bases between. This CDR3 contains 11 residues. CDR3 DNA sequence: TGCAGTGCTAGAGTGGTAGGGGAGCAGTACTTC. Translated, it gives CSARVVGEQYF.

This sequence joins TRBV7-2 and TRBJ2-3; 8 bases agree with TRBD2. Germline lookup yields CDR1 SGHTA and CDR2 FQGNSA. This CDR3 is 14 amino acids long. V trimming: 8 bases; J trimming: 4 bases; junction bases outside the gene matches: 8. The CDR3, as DNA: TGTGCCAGCGATATGAGCGGGAGTGCAGATACGCAGTATTTT. Residues: CASDMSGSADTQYF.

As to this clone: The sample has other DNA sequences that encode this CDR3 too. V and J are TRBV7-2 and TRBJ2-7, with 10 positions matching TRBD1. The germline gives CDR1 SGHTA, CDR2 FQGNSA. The CDR3 spans 15 residues. The V and J ends lost 0 bases and 1 base, in that order; junction bases with no gene match: 0. DNA for the CDR3: TGTGCCAGCAGCTTAGCGGGACAGGGGTCCTACGAGCAGTACTTC. Its translation is CASSLAGQGSYEQYF.

This chain connects TRBV28 to TRBJ2-7; TRBD1 might be the D (6 bases). V lost 2 bases and J lost 3, with 8 bases in between. Germline-derived CDR1 and CDR2 are MDHEN and SYDVKM. CDR3 size: 13 residues. In nucleotides, the CDR3 is TGTGCCAGCAGTTTAAACAGGGTCTACGAGCAGTACTTC. Translating it yields CASSLNRVYEQYF.

The chain uses TRBV2 and TRBJ2-7; 7 bases are shared with TRBD2. After removal of 2 bases from V and 1 base from J, the junction contained 14 bases not matched to a gene. Germline lookup yields CDR1 SNHLY and CDR2 FYNNEI. CDR3 length: 18 amino acids. This chain's CDR3 is CASSEWESGLGISYEQYF. The CDR3 DNA sequence: TGTGCCAGCAGTGAATGGGAGTCCGGACTAGGCATTTCCTACGAGCAGTACTTC.

The CDR3 here is CASSPVPLLYNEQFF. The DNA of the CDR3 is TGTGCCAGCAGCCCGGTACCGCTTCTCTACAATGAGCAGTTCTTC. The chain links TRBV4-2 to TRBJ2-1; D remains unclear. V dropped 4 bases and J dropped 3 bases, with 13 bases sitting between them. Germline V gives CDR1 LGHNA, CDR2 YNFKEQ. The CDR3 runs 15 residues.

In its sample, this clone was seen once. V is TRBV7-2 and J is TRBJ2-6; TRBD1 agrees at 9 bases. The germline CDR1 and CDR2 sequences are SGHTA and FQGNSA. CDR3 length: 18 amino acids. V was pared by 4 bases and J by 1 base, with 8 bases of the junction left unmatched. The CDR3 is CASSSPGQGFSGANVLTF. The CDR3 coding sequence is TGTGCCAGCAGCTCACCGGGACAGGGATTTTCTGGGGCCAACGTCCTGACTTTC.

This clone is a singleton in its sample. The chain couples TRBV5-4 to TRBJ2-1; 8 bases agree with TRBD2. Germline CDR1 reads SGHNT; CDR2 reads YYREEE (reference sequence). V shed 4 bases, J shed 0 bases, and the junction held 9 bases outside the gene matches. CDR3 size: 17 residues. The CDR3 DNA reads TGTGCCAGCAGCCCGGGGGGGGATTTGAGCTCCTACAATGAGCAGTTCTTC. This encodes CASSPGGDLSSYNEQFF. Filled out from reference TRBV5-4 and TRBJ2-1, the complete variable domain reads ETGVTQSPTHLIKTRGQQVTLRCSSQSGHNTVSWYQQALGQGPQFIFQYYREEENGRGNFPPRFSGLQFPNYSSELNVNALELDDSALYLCASSPGGDLSSYNEQFFGPGTRLTVL.

The CDR3 nucleotides read TGTGCCAGCAGCGGGCGGGAAAGGAGCACAGATACGCAGTATTTT. Its protein is CASSGRERSTDTQYF. The rearrangement joins TRBV11-2 to TRBJ2-3; maybe TRBD2 (6 bases). The CDR3 has 15 residues. CDR1 is SGHAT and CDR2 is FQNNGV in the germline V gene. Trimming pared 5 bases from V and 0 bases from J, leaving 12 bases between.

V usage is TRBV9 and J usage is TRBJ1-1; a weak D match, TRBD1 (6 bases). V was pared by 0 bases and J by 1 base, with 16 bases between. Germline V gene lookup returns CDR1 SGDLS and CDR2 YYNGEE. This CDR3 has 17 amino acids. The CDR3 region has the DNA TGTGCCAGCAGCGTAGGAGACTACCGGGACAAGAACACTGAAGCTTTCTTT. Translation gives CASSVGDYRDKNTEAFF.

This clone was seen a few times. The CDR3 DNA sequence: TGTGCCAGCAGCTCCACAGGGGGCGACTTTCGCAATCAGCCCCAGCATTTT. This encodes CASSSTGGDFRNQPQHF. The chain combines TRBV11-3 with TRBJ1-5, with TRBD1 identical over 9 bases. Germline assignment: CDR1 SGHNT and CDR2 YENEEA. This CDR3 spans 17 amino acids. The V segment lost 4 bases and the J segment 2 bases; nucleotides outside the gene matches: 9.

The V call is TRBV10-3, the J call TRBJ2-3; D remains ambiguous. V lost 7 bases and J lost 1, with 12 bases in between. Per germline, CDR1 ENHRY and CDR2 SYGVKD. CDR3 length equals 14 residues. The CDR3 protein is CAITARTGTDTQYF. CDR3 sequence (DNA): TGTGCCATCACCGCCAGGACGGGCACAGATACGCAGTATTTT.

The chain recombines TRBV9 with TRBJ1-2; D possibly corresponds to TRBD1 (5 bases). CDR1 is SGDLS and CDR2 is YYNGEE in the germline V gene. With 7 bases removed from V and 0 bases from J, the gap between germline ends came to 16 bases. This CDR3 is 15 amino acids long. The CDR3 sequence is CASSRDGQANYGYTF. CDR3 nucleotides: TGTGCCAGCTCCCGGGACGGCCAAGCTAACTATGGCTACACCTTC.

The V call is TRBV19, the J call TRBJ2-1; TRBD2 matches at 12 bases. Germline CDR1 is LNHDA and CDR2 is SQIVND (reference sequence). V was clipped by 7 bases and J by 8 bases; unmatched bases: 6. The CDR3 totals 14 residues. CDR3 protein: CASKPSGRADEQFF. CDR3 in DNA: TGTGCCAGTAAACCTAGCGGGAGGGCCGATGAGCAGTTCTTC.